The rows below give T cell receptor beta chains drawn from one sample of a study of T cell changes during pregnancy in multiple sclerosis. Only in-frame clones appear in the TCRdb table, and some are missing; sequencing was by immunoSEQ multiplex PCR. The sample consists of about 80,000 clones, around 90% of them appearing once. Source: peripheral blood, taken before pregnancy. These receptors were taken from a female donor with multiple sclerosis, enrolled in a pregnancy study. CDR3s include the opening cysteine and the closing phenylalanine or tryptophan. Each record gives: J gene, clone size, V gene, D gene, CDR3 length, CDR3 DNA, CDR3 protein. D genes are given only for firm matches. Only part of the rows carry a size: once, few, many, or a class if the clone is expanded.

>TRBJ2-5|NA|TRBV7-9|NA|16
TGTGCCAGCAGCTCGCCGGGACTTCGAAACCAAGAGACCCAGTACTTC
CASSSPGLRNQETQYF
>TRBJ1-2|NA|TRBV4-1|NA|19
TGCGCCAGCAGCCACGAGGGGAAAGGATTGGGAGGATACGACTATGGCTACACCTTC
CASSHEGKGLGGYDYGYTF
>TRBJ2-1|NA|TRBV28|TRBD2|16
TGTGCCAGCAGTAAGGGACTAGCGGGCTCCTACAATGAGCAGTTCTTC
CASSKGLAGSYNEQFF
>TRBJ2-5|NA|TRBV7-2|TRBD1|17
TGTGCCAGCAGCTTAGAACAGGGGGCGGGACGGTGGGAGACCCAGTACTTC
CASSLEQGAGRWETQYF
>TRBJ2-7|once|TRBV4-1|NA|16
TGCGCCAGCAGCCAAGTTCTCGCCGGGAGCTCCTACGAGCAGTACTTC
CASSQVLAGSSYEQYF
>TRBJ2-1|NA|TRBV7-2|NA|18
TGTGCCAGCAGCTTAGTGCCGGGGCGGAGGGGCTCCTACAATGAGCAGTTCTTC
CASSLVPGRRGSYNEQFF
>TRBJ2-2|once|TRBV4-3|TRBD1|17
TGCGCCAGCAGCCAGGCGGGGACAGGGGCGAACACCGGGGAGCTGTTTTTT
CASSQAGTGANTGELFF
>TRBJ1-2|NA|TRBV7-9|TRBD1|13
TGTGCCAGCAGCCCGTCCGGGACAGATGGCTACACCTTC
CASSPSGTDGYTF
>TRBJ2-1|once|TRBV4-2|TRBD2|16
TGTGCCAGCAGCCAAGGGACTAGCGGGACCTACAATGAGCAGTTCTTC
CASSQGTSGTYNEQFF
>TRBJ2-1|NA|TRBV5-6|NA|14
TGTGCCAGCAGAGGGGCGGAGGGTTACAATGAGCAGTTCTTC
CASRGAEGYNEQFF
>TRBJ1-3|NA|TRBV7-6|NA|16
TGTGCCAGCAGCTTAGCGATAGCCATGTCTGGAAACACCATATATTTT
CASSLAIAMSGNTIYF
>TRBJ1-2|once|TRBV6-5|NA|14
TGTGCCAGCAGTTACTCAGGACACCCCTATGGCTACACCTTC
CASSYSGHPYGYTF
>TRBJ2-2|NA|TRBV19|TRBD1|15
TGTGCCAGTAGACACACAGGGGGCACCACCGGGGAGCTGTTTTTT
CASRHTGGTTGELFF
>TRBJ1-5|NA|TRBV27|NA|13
TGTGCCAGCAGTTTTAGGGGGTCCCAGCCCCAGCATTTT
CASSFRGSQPQHF
>TRBJ2-7|few|TRBV5-6|NA|14
TGTGCCAGCAGCTTGGGAGGGCAGTACTACGAGCAGTACTTC
CASSLGGQYYEQYF
>TRBJ2-3|NA|TRBV2|TRBD2|18
TGTGCCAGCAGTTTCGAGAAACGGACTAGCGGGAGTGCAGATACGCAGTATTTT
CASSFEKRTSGSADTQYF
>TRBJ1-2|NA|TRBV27|NA|13
TGTGCCAGCAAACCGAGGGTTAACTATGGCTACACCTTC
CASKPRVNYGYTF
>TRBJ2-7|NA|TRBV19|TRBD2|14
TGTGCCAGTTCTCCACAGCGGGGTACCTACGAGCAGTACTTC
CASSPQRGTYEQYF
>TRBJ2-7|NA|TRBV19|TRBD1|14
TGTGCCAGTAGTAGCTTGGGACAGGTCTACGAGCAGTACTTC
CASSSLGQVYEQYF
>TRBJ1-5|NA|TRBV7-9|TRBD1|14
TGTGCCAGCAGTCGCGGACAGGGCAATCAGCCCCAGCATTTT
CASSRGQGNQPQHF
>TRBJ2-4|NA|TRBV19|NA|12
TGTGCCAGTAGCCAAGCCAAAAACATTCAGTACTTC
CASSQAKNIQYF
>TRBJ2-1|NA|TRBV28|TRBD2|12
TGTGCCAGCACCCCGGGGGGGAGGGAGCAGTTCTTC
CASTPGGREQFF
>TRBJ2-1|NA|TRBV29-1|TRBD1|15
TGCAGCGTTTCCCGGACAGGGTCTTCCTACAATGAGCAGTTCTTC
CSVSRTGSSYNEQFF
>TRBJ2-1|NA|TRBV27|TRBD2|15
TGTGCCAGCAGTAGCGGGACTAGCGGTGACAATGAGCAGTTCTTC
CASSSGTSGDNEQFF
>TRBJ2-3|NA|TRBV5-8|TRBD1|15
TGTGCCAGCAGCTTAGGAACAGGGGGCACAGATACGCAGTATTTT
CASSLGTGGTDTQYF
>TRBJ2-1|NA|TRBV19|NA|14
TGTGCCAGTAGTAAAGCTGTCTCCTACAATGAGCAGTTCTTC
CASSKAVSYNEQFF
>TRBJ2-3|NA|TRBV5-1|NA|16
TGCGCCAGCAGCTTGGAGCTAGCGAGTAGCACAGATACGCAGTATTTT
CASSLELASSTDTQYF